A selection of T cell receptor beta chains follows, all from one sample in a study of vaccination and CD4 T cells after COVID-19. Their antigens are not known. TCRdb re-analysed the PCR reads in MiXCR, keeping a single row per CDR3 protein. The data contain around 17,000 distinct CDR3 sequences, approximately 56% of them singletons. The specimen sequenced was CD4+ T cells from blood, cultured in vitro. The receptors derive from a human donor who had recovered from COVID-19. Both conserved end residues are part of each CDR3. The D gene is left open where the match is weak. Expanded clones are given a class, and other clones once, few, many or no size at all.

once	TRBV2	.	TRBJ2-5	TGTGCCAGCAGTTCAAGTAGAGGGGCGGGGACCCAGTACTTC	CASSSSRGAGTQYF
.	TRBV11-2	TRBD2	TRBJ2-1	TGTGCCAGCAGCTTAGGGACTAGGAGAAATGAGCAGTTCTTC	CASSLGTRRNEQFF
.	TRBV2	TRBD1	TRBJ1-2	TGTGCCAGCGGGGGGCAGGGGGTCGGTTTCTATGGCTACACCTTC	CASGGQGVGFYGYTF
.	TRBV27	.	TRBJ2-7	TGTGCCAGCAGTCGAAGGGGGGGGGAAGGGTACGAGCAGTACTTC	CASSRRGGEGYEQYF
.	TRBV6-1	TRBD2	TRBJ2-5	TGTGCCAGCAGTCCGAACCCCGGACTAGTCGGGGAGACCCAGTACTTC	CASSPNPGLVGETQYF
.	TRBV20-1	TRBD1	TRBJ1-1	TGCAGTGCTGAATCCGACAGGGGGTTACCTGAAGCTTTCTTT	CSAESDRGLPEAFF
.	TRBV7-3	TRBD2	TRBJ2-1	TGTGCCAGCAGCTTATCGGGACTACCCTACAATGAGCAGTTCTTC	CASSLSGLPYNEQFF
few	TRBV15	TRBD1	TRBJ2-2	TGTGCCACCAGCACAAACAGGCGAGGGACAGGACACAACACCGGGGAGCTGTTTTTT	CATSTNRRGTGHNTGELFF
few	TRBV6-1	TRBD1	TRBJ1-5	TGTGCCAGCAGCACAGGGGCAGGGGGGACAGTAGGGTCCCAGCATTTT	CASSTGAGGTVGSQHF
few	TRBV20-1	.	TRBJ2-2	TGCAGTGCCAAGACGCTTTCCGGGGAGCTGTTTTTT	CSAKTLSGELFF
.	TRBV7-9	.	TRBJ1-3	TGTGCCAGCAGCCCTTCCCTTGGAAACACCATATATTTT	CASSPSLGNTIYF
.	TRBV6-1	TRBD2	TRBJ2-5	TGTGCCAGCAGTCTAGCGGGGCCGGGGGAGACCCAGTACTTC	CASSLAGPGETQYF
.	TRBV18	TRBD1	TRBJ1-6	TGTGCCAGCTCAGAGTTCCGAGGGGGCGAAGGTAATTCACCCCTCCACTTT	CASSEFRGGEGNSPLHF
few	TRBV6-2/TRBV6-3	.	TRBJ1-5	TGTGCCAGCAGTTACCCTCCCCAGCCCCAGCATTTT	CASSYPPQPQHF
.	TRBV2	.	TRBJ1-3	TGTGCCAGCGCAGAAGATTACTCTGGAAACACCATATATTTT	CASAEDYSGNTIYF
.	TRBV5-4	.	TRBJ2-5	TGTGCCAGCAGCTTTGGTCCTGTGATCGGCCGAGAGACCCAGTACTTC	CASSFGPVIGRETQYF
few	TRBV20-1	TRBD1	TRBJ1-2	TGCAGTGCTAGACCCCGACAGGGGGTGTTTTGGGATGGCTACACCTTC	CSARPRQGVFWDGYTF
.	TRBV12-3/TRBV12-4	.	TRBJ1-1	TGTGCCAGCAGTTTCACAGCGATGAACACTGAAGCTTTCTTT	CASSFTAMNTEAFF
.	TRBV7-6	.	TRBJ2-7	TGTGCGGTCGAGTTGCCCGTTAACGAGCAGTACTTC	CAVELPVNEQYF
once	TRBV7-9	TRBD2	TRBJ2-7	TGTGCCAGCAGCTTCACATTGACTAGCGGGAGGTCCTCCCTGTCCTACGAGCAGTACTTC	CASSFTLTSGRSSLSYEQYF
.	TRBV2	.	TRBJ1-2	TGTGCCAGCAGGCCGGACGTTGGCTACACCTTC	CASRPDVGYTF
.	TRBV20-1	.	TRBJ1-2	TGCAGTGCTAGGAAGGGGAGTTGGGAAGGCTATGGCTACACCTTC	CSARKGSWEGYGYTF
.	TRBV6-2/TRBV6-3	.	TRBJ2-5	TGTGCCAGCAGTAACCCGGACCGTTTTGGGGAGACCCAGTACTTC	CASSNPDRFGETQYF
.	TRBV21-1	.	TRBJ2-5	TGTGCCAGCAGCAAACCCCTCCACCCGTACCAAGAGACCCAGTACTTC	CASSKPLHPYQETQYF
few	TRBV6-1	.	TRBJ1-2	TGTGCCAGCAGTGAATATGGAGATGGCTACACCTTC	CASSEYGDGYTF
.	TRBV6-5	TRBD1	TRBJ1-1	TGTGCCAGCAGTTACGATACAGGGGGGAACACTGAAGCTTTCTTT	CASSYDTGGNTEAFF
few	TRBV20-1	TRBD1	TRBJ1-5	TGCAGTGCTAGTTTTTCAGGGGGCCACAATCAGCCCCAGCATTTT	CSASFSGGHNQPQHF
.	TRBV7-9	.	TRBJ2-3	TGTGCCAGCAGCCGGGTGGATACGCAGTATTTT	CASSRVDTQYF